These 9 T cell receptor beta chains came from one sample sequenced in a study of blood T cells in healthy people across ages. A J-beta primer mix and a sample-barcoded 5' primer were used in a second PCR of about 7 to 12 cycles. MiXCR was run by TCRdb on the 5' RACE reads, yielding one entry per CDR3 protein. The sample records about 500,000 distinct CDR3 sequences, approximately 25% being singletons. Another study also made use of these data, one on T cells of mothers and their children.

The sample was blood. Receptors originate from a boy younger than 18 in good health.

The table lists this clonotype with a few counts. The rearrangement links TRBV4-1 to TRBJ2-7; the match to TRBD2 covers 7 bases. Germline V CDR1 and CDR2: MGHRA, YSYEKL. Trimming at V came to 4 bases and at J to 2 bases, leaving 14 bases not matched to a gene. This CDR3 region has 17 residues. CDR3 DNA: TGCGCCAGCAGCCCAAACAAGCAGACTAGCATAGCCTACGAGCAGTACTTC. Protein: CASSPNKQTSIAYEQYF.

This clonotype showed up just a few times. The J gene is TRBJ2-5, the V gene TRBV28; 8 bases are shared with TRBD2. The V segment lost 2 bases and the J segment 4 bases; nucleotides outside the gene matches: 9. The CDR3 is 16 amino acids. Germline V lookup: CDR1 MDHEN, CDR2 SYDVKM. The CDR3 DNA reads as TGTGCCAGCAGTTTACCGGGACTAGGCCTCCGAGAGACCCAGTACTTC. Its translation: CASSLPGLGLRETQYF.

This clonotype occurred a few times. The chain joins TRBV5-1 to TRBJ2-7; D unresolved. V was clipped by 4 bases and J by 6 bases, with 11 bases between them. Per the germline V gene, CDR1 is SGHRS and CDR2 is YFSETQ. This CDR3 region has 12 residues. The CDR3 region has the DNA TGCGCCAGCAGCGGATTGATTTCCGAGCAGTACTTC. Amino acid sequence: CASSGLISEQYF.

A few counts support this clonotype. DNA for the CDR3: TGTGCCACCAGTGATTTGGGACAGTCCTATGGCTACACCTTC. The encoded protein is CATSDLGQSYGYTF. The J gene is TRBJ1-2, the V gene TRBV24-1; TRBD1 might be the D (6 bases). Per the germline V gene, CDR1 is KGHDR and CDR2 is SFDVKD. The CDR3 extends over 14 amino acids. With 0 bases removed from V and 4 bases from J, the gap between germline ends came to 8 bases.

This sequence joins TRBV4-3 and TRBJ1-1; D not certain. This CDR3 is 15 amino acids long. Germline-derived CDR1 and CDR2 are LGHNA and YSLEER. Trimming left V 0 bases short and J 4 bases short, with 12 bases between. CDR3 residues: CASSQEKGFGTEAFF. In DNA form, the CDR3 reads TGCGCCAGCAGCCAAGAAAAAGGGTTTGGCACTGAAGCTTTCTTT.

The V and J genes are TRBV5-6 and TRBJ2-6; possibly TRBD1 for D (6 bases). The CDR3 loop spans 17 amino acids. Germline V gives CDR1 SGHDT, CDR2 YYEEEE. V was cut by 0 bases and J by 0 bases, with 10 bases left in between. CDR3: CASSLAGQSSGANVLTF. The CDR3 coding sequence is TGTGCCAGCAGCTTGGCCGGACAGTCCTCTGGGGCCAACGTCCTGACTTTC.

Concerning this clonotype: A clone one base away is much larger, so this may be a read error. The rearrangement links TRBV7-8 to TRBJ2-5; D not certain. The CDR3 sequence is 12 residues long. Germline values: CDR1 SGHVS, CDR2 FQNEAQ. The chain's CDR3 is CAGSRGQETQYF. The CDR3 DNA follows: TGTGCCGGCAGCAGAGGACAAGAGACCCAGTACTTC.

The V call is TRBV21-1, the J call TRBJ2-4; the D segment call TRBD1 is taken from the table without a DNA check. TRBV21-1 is tagged as a pseudogene. The CDR3 covers 16 residues. The CDR3 protein is CASSNRQEVTKNIQYF. Written as DNA, the CDR3 is TGTGCCAGCAGCAACCGACAGGAAGTCACCAAAAACATTCAGTACTTC.

This clonotype was recorded at least ten times. The chain uses TRBV29-1 and TRBJ2-5; a weak D match, TRBD1 (6 bases). The CDR3 is 13 residues long. Germline CDR1 and CDR2: SQVTM and ANQGSEA. V lost 7 bases and J 5 bases, leaving 17 bases between the germline ends. DNA for the CDR3: TGCAGCGCCGGACCTCGCACAGGGGAGACCCAGTACTTC. Its translation: CSAGPRTGETQYF.